This T cell receptor beta chain was recovered during a study of beta chain features in type 1 diabetes. The wider study: All samples together contributed 95 million to 110 million sorted cells for examination. The study, taken as a whole, reports: A definitive answer on HLA type influencing TCRB rearrangement was not reached here. PCR may have favored shorter templates equally in patients and controls. Reduced insertions and increased deletions marked VDJ junctions in type 1 diabetes patients. The study found moderately but significantly shorter TCRB CDR3s in all four CD4+ subsets of Type 1 diabetes patients.

Only a few counts were recorded for this clone. The antigen is unknown. Every isolated RNA sample was fully reverse transcribed, so sequencing captured expressed TCRB transcripts. Sequencing used immunoSEQ multiplex PCR; TCRdb keeps in-frame clones, though not all of them. The table has approximately 600,000 clones, 12% seen once. Sequenced: naive CD4+ T cells from blood. This receptor was taken from a man aged 25 to 40 with type 1 diabetes.

CDR3 amino acids: CSVETLAVNEQFF. CDR3 nucleotides: TGCAGCGTTGAGACTCTGGCGGTTAATGAGCAGTTCTTC. V is TRBV29-1 and J is TRBJ2-1; no firm D call. V dropped 3 bases and J dropped 7 bases, with 13 bases sitting between them. CDR3 length equals 13 residues. CDR1 and CDR2 (germline): SQVTM, ANQGSEA.